Sequencing of this TCR beta chain was carried out in a study of shared clonotypes between healthy human individuals. In the study's own analysis: Because ImmunoSEQ provided only junction sequences with no quality scores, the filtering differed. Data came from immunoSEQ multiplex PCR; TCRdb stores just in-frame clones and leaves some out. That table is the source of V, J and clone size, and D and trimming were worked out from the DNA. The sample yields 2 million to 2.5 million clones, just under 95% seen once. As for this clone: As yet, its antigen is unknown. Other DNA sequences from this sample encode an identical CDR3 as well.

Positively selected for CCR7, the CD45RO-negative cells used as naive CD8 cells excluded terminally differentiated effector memory CD45RA+ cells. Study-level findings and limits: Incomplete sequencing of sorted subsets was indicated by rarefaction despite large depth. Clonotypes not shared had lower generation probabilities than those common to all four donors.

This TCR came from a man younger than 35 in good health. The sequencing input was naive CD8+ T cells sorted from blood.

CDR3: CASSGPSYEQYF. The CDR3 nucleotides are TGTGCCAGCAGCGGGCCCTCCTACGAGCAGTACTTC. The chain joins TRBV7-9 to TRBJ2-7; no clear D. From germline, CDR1 is SEHNR and CDR2 FQNEAQ (reference sequence). The V end was cut by 5 bases, the J end by 0 bases, with 5 bases between. CDR3 length: 12 amino acids. The variable domain in full, with the rest retrieved from reference TRBV7-9 and TRBJ2-7, is DTGVSQNPRHKITKRGQNVTFRCDPISEHNRLYWYRQTLGQGPEFLTYFQNEAQLEKSRLLSDRFSAERPKGSFSTLEIQRTEQGDSAMYLCASSGPSYEQYFGPGTRLTVT.